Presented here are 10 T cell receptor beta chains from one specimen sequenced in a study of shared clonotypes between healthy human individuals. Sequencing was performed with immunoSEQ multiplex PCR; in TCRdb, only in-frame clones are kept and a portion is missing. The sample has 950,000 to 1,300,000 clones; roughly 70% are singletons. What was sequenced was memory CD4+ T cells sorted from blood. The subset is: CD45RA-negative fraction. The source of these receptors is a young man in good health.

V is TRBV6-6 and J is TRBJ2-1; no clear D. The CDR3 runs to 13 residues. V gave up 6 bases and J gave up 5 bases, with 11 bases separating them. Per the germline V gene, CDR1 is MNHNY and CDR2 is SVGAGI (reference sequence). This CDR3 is CASSPVSHNEQFF. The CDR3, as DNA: TGTGCCAGCAGCCCGGTAAGCCACAATGAGCAGTTCTTC.

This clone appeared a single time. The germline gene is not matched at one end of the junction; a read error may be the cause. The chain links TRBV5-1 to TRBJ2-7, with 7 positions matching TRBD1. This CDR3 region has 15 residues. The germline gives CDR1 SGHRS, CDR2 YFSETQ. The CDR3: CASSPSGQTSEEAHF. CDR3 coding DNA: TGCGCCAGCAGCCCTTCGGGACAGACTTCTGAAGAGGCGCACTTC.

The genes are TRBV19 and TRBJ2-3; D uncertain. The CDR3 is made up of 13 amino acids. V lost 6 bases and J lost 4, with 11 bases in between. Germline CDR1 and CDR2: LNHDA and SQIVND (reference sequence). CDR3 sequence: CASRTRNADTQYF. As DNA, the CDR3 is TGTGCCAGTAGGACGAGGAACGCAGATACGCAGTATTTT.

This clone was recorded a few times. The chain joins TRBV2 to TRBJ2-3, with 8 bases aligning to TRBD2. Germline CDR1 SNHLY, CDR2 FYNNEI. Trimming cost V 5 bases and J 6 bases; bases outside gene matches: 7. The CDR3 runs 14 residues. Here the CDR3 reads CASSWSSGLDTQYF. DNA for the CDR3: TGTGCCAGCAGTTGGTCTAGCGGGCTGGATACGCAGTATTTT.

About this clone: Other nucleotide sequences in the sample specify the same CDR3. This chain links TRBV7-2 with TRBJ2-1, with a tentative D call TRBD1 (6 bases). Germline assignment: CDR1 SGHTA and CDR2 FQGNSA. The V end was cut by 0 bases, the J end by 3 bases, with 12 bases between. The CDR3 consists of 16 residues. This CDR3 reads CASSLAGTSGYNEQFF. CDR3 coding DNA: TGTGCCAGCAGCTTAGCTGGGACATCCGGCTACAATGAGCAGTTCTTC.

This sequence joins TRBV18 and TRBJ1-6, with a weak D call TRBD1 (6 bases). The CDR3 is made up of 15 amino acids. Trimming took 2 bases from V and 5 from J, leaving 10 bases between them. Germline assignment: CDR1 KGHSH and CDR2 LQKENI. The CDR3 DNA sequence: TGTGCCAGCTCACCAGTCCAGGGGAATAATTCACCCCTCCACTTT. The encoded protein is CASSPVQGNNSPLHF.

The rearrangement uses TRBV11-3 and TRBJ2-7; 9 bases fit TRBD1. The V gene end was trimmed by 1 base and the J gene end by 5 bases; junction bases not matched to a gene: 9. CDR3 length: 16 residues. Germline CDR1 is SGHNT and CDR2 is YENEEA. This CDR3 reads CASSLVPGTGIHEQYF. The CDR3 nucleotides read TGTGCCAGCAGCTTAGTCCCCGGGACAGGGATCCACGAGCAGTACTTC.

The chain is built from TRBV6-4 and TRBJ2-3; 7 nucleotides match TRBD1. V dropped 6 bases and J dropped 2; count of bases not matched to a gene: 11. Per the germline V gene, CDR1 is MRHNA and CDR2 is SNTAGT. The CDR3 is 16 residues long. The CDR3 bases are TGTGCCAGCAGACCCTCCGGACAGGTACTCACAGATACGCAGTATTTT. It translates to CASRPSGQVLTDTQYF.

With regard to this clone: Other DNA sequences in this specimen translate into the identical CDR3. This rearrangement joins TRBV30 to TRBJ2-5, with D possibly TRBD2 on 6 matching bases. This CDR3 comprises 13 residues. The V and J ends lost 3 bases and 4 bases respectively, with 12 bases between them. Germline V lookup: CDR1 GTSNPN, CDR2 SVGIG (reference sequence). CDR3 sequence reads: CAWSGGLVETQYF. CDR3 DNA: TGTGCCTGGAGCGGAGGGTTGGTAGAGACCCAGTACTTC. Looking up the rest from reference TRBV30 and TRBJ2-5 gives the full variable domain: SQTIHQWPATLVQPVGSPLSLECTVEGTSNPNLYWYRQAAGRGLQLLFYSVGIGQISSEVPQNLSASRPQDRQFILSSKKLLLSDSGFYLCAWSGGLVETQYFGPGTRLLVL.

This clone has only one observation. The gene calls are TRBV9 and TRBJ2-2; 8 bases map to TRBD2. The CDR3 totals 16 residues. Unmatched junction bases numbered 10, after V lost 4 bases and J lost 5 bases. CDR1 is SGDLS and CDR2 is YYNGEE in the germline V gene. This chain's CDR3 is CASSPYGAGATGELFF. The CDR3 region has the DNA TGTGCCAGCAGCCCTTACGGAGCGGGAGCGACCGGGGAGCTGTTTTTT.